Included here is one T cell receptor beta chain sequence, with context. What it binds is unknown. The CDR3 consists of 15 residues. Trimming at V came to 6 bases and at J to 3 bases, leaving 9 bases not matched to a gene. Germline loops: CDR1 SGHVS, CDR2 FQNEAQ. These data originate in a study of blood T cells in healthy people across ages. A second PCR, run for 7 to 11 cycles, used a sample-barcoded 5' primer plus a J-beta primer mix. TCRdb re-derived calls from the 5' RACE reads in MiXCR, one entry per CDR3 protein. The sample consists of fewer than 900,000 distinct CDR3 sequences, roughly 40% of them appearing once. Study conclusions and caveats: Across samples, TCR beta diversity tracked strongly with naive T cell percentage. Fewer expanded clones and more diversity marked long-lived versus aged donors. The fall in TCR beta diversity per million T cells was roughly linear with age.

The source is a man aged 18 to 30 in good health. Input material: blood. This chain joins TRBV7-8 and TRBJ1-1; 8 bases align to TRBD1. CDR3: CASSRSRGPDTEAFF. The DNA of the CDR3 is TGTGCCAGCAGTCGAAGCAGGGGGCCCGACACTGAAGCTTTCTTT.